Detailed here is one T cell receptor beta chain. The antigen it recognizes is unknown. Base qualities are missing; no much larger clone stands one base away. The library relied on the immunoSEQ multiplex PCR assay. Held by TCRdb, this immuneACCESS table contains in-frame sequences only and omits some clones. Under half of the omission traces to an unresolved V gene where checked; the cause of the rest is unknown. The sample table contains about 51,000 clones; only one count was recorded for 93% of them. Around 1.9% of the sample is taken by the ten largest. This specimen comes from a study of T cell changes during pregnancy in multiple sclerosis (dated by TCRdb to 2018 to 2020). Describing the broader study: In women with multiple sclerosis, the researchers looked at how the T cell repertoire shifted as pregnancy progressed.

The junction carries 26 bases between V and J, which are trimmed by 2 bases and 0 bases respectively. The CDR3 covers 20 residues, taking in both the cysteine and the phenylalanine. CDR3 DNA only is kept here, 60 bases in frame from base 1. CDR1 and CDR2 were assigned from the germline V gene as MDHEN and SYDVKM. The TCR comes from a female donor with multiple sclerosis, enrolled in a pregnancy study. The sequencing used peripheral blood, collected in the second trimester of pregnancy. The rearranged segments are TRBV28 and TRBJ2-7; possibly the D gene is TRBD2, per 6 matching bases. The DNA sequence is TGTGCCAGCAGTTTACGTTTTGGGGGGAGGTCCGGACTCAGCTCCTACGAGCAGTACTTC. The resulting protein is CASSLRFGGRSGLSSYEQYF.